This T cell receptor beta chain was retrieved from a study of cytomegalovirus exposure and HLA in healthy donors. 13 Jbeta primers and 60 Vbeta primers were used for the PCR. Here immunoSEQ multiplex PCR was the method, and the copy in TCRdb shows in-frame clones only, minus some. The repertoire consists of 120,000 or so clones, with over 70% occurring once and the leading ten covering more than 2.5%. What was sequenced was PBMCs. The receptor comes from a woman between 50 and 59 years old in good health and CMV-seronegative.

The CDR3 region is CASSSSSGGYNEQFF. The CDR3, as DNA: TGTGCCAGCAGCTCTTCTAGCGGGGGCTACAATGAGCAGTTCTTC. The chain employs TRBV7-3 and TRBJ2-1, with 10 bases identical to TRBD2. Per the germline V gene, CDR1 is SGHTA and CDR2 is FQGTGA. This CDR3 contains 15 residues. The V segment lost 4 bases and the J segment 3 bases; nucleotides outside the gene matches: 3.